The 15 T cell receptor beta chains reported below all come from one sample, sequenced in a study of glioma-infiltrating T cells after dendritic cell vaccination. Profiling relied on immunoSEQ multiplex PCR, and the TCRdb table lists in-frame clones only, not all of them. The sample has under 130,000 clones, around 90% seen once; the top ten hold approximately 3%. As to time point: after dendritic cell vaccination, including at tumor progression/relapse. The sequenced sample was blood, obtained after dendritic cell vaccination. The receptors derive from a human donor with glioblastoma.

V is TRBV5-1 and J is TRBJ2-1, with unresolved D. The CDR3 consists of 15 residues. V was clipped by 2 bases and J by 1 base, with 10 bases between them. The germline V gene has CDR1 SGHRS and CDR2 YFSETQ. CDR3 sequence (DNA): TGCGCCAGCAGCTTAGCCCAGGCGTCCTACAATGAGCAGTTCTTC. Protein: CASSLAQASYNEQFF.

CDR3 protein: CASSYGTDITDTQYF. CDR3 in DNA: TGCGCCAGCAGCTATGGGACAGATATCACAGATACGCAGTATTTT. The gene calls are TRBV4-1 and TRBJ2-3, with 7 bases matching TRBD1. V dropped 5 bases and J dropped 2; count of bases not matched to a gene: 7. The CDR3 covers 15 residues. Per germline, CDR1 MGHRA and CDR2 YSYEKL.

The J gene is TRBJ1-1, the V gene TRBV27; TRBD1 agrees at 9 bases. Unmatched junction bases numbered 9, after V lost 6 bases and J lost 1 base. The length of the CDR3 is 16 residues. Looked up from germline, CDR1 is MNHEY and CDR2 is SMNVEV (reference sequence). The CDR3 DNA sequence: TGTGCCAGCAGAACAGGGGGCGCTTCTTGGAACACTGAAGCTTTCTTT. Its translation is CASRTGGASWNTEAFF.

This chain joins TRBV7-2 and TRBJ1-5; no reliable D call. Deletions cut 10 bases from V and 3 bases from J, with 13 bases between. CDR3 length: 13 residues. Looked up from germline, CDR1 is SGHTA and CDR2 is FQGNSA. DNA for the CDR3: TGTGCCACCTCGTCCGGGAACAATCAGCCCCAGCATTTT. Its protein product is CATSSGNNQPQHF.

The J gene is TRBJ2-1, the V gene TRBV5-4, with 13 bases that match TRBD2. Germline CDR1 and CDR2: SGHNT and YYREEE (reference sequence). Losses at the gene ends were 3 bases for V and 7 bases for J; bases not matched to a gene: 4. This CDR3 has 15 amino acids. CDR3 DNA sequence: TGTGCCAGCAGCTACTTGGGACTAGCGGGGAATGAGCAGTTCTTC. Its translation is CASSYLGLAGNEQFF.

The V gene is TRBV5-5, the J gene TRBJ1-5; maybe TRBD1 (5 bases). V shed 0 bases and J shed 2 bases, with 9 bases lying between them. The germline gives CDR1 SGHKS, CDR2 YYEKEE (reference sequence). The CDR3 is 15 residues long. CDR3 sequence: CASSLAGQGNQPQHF. The CDR3, as DNA: TGTGCCAGCAGCTTGGCAGGGCAGGGCAATCAGCCCCAGCATTTT.

The genes are TRBV9 and TRBJ2-7; the match to TRBD2 covers 8 bases. V lost 3 bases and J lost 5; bases outside the gene matches: 10. The CDR3 spans 15 residues. CDR1 is SGDLS, CDR2 YYNGEE, per germline. CDR3 in DNA: TGTGCCAGCAGCGCGGGGGGGTTGAGGTCTGACGAGCAGTACTTC. Its translation: CASSAGGLRSDEQYF.

The chain is built from TRBV2 and TRBJ2-5; 8 nucleotides match TRBD2. Germline CDR1 is SNHLY and CDR2 is FYNNEI. The CDR3 runs 15 residues. V gave up 6 bases and J gave up 5 bases; unmatched junction bases: 11. CDR3 region: CASSELAAVGETQYF. As DNA, the CDR3 is TGTGCCAGCAGCGAACTAGCGGCGGTGGGGGAGACCCAGTACTTC.

The chain uses TRBV6-4 and TRBJ2-3; TRBD1 is a possible D gene (5 bases). CDR3 length equals 14 residues. The germline V and J ends were trimmed by 3 bases and 0 bases, with 7 bases remaining between them. The V gene's germline CDR1 is MRHNA and CDR2 SNTAGT. CDR3 sequence (DNA): TGTGCCAGCAGTGAAGGGGTCAGCACAGATACGCAGTATTTT. It encodes CASSEGVSTDTQYF.

CDR3 coding DNA: TGCGCCAGCAGCGGCGAAGGCGAGCCGGGAACTGAAGCTTTCTTT. Residues: CASSGEGEPGTEAFF. V usage is TRBV5-1 and J usage is TRBJ1-1; D is unresolved. This CDR3 has 15 residues. V shed 4 bases and J shed 5 bases, with 18 bases lying between them. Germline loops: CDR1 SGHRS, CDR2 YFSETQ.

This sequence joins TRBV4-1 and TRBJ2-7, with TRBD2 identical over 8 bases. Germline V lookup: CDR1 MGHRA, CDR2 YSYEKL. This CDR3 has 14 residues. V was clipped by 5 bases and J by 2 bases; unmatched bases: 5. The CDR3 here is CASSSRGETYEQYF. DNA of the CDR3: TGCGCCAGCAGCTCGCGGGGGGAGACCTACGAGCAGTACTTC.

This chain links TRBV30 with TRBJ1-1; D unresolved. This CDR3 spans 12 amino acids. Per the germline V gene, CDR1 is GTSNPN and CDR2 is SVGIG (reference sequence). Trimming cost V 2 bases and J 8 bases, with 12 bases left between them. The CDR3 DNA follows: TGTGCCTGGAGTAGCGTTACGGTGGAAGCTTTCTTT. It specifies CAWSSVTVEAFF.

The chain couples TRBV2 to TRBJ2-7; the D gene is possibly TRBD2 (6 bases). CDR1 is SNHLY, CDR2 FYNNEI, per germline. V lost 8 bases, J lost 2 bases, and 22 bases lay in between. CDR3 length: 16 residues. CDR3 protein: CASRLRSGGETYEQYF. CDR3 nucleotide sequence: TGTGCCAGCCGGTTAAGGTCCGGGGGAGAGACCTACGAGCAGTACTTC.

The chain carries TRBV12-5 and TRBJ2-5; 8 positions match TRBD2. This CDR3 has 13 residues. Germline CDR1 reads LGHNT; CDR2 reads FRNRAP. V lost 7 bases and J lost 5; bases outside the gene matches: 6. The CDR3, as DNA: TGTGCTAGTGCCCCGCGGGGGGAGGAGACCCAGTACTTC. Protein sequence: CASAPRGEETQYF.

The J gene is TRBJ2-7, the V gene TRBV19; a possible D gene is TRBD1 (5 bases). The CDR3 has 14 amino acids. Per the germline V gene, CDR1 is LNHDA and CDR2 is SQIVND (reference sequence). Trimming took off 5 bases at V and 2 bases at J, with 13 bases between the two ends. The CDR3 loop reads CASSAATDTYEQYF. As DNA, the CDR3 is TGTGCCAGTAGTGCCGCGACAGACACCTACGAGCAGTACTTC.